This TCR beta chain originates from a study of cytomegalovirus exposure and HLA in healthy donors. Study observations and caveats: Cytomegalovirus association was listed for 164 TCR beta chains. CMV antigen specificity was confirmed in vitro for a few CMV-associated chains.

As concerns this clone: Its antigen is unknown.

Donors were drawn from the approximately 120-subject validation cohort, separate from the 666-subject first cohort. The table came from immunoSEQ multiplex PCR; TCRdb's copy has only in-frame clones and leaves some out. Among roughly 130,000 clones listed, about nine tenths were seen once. Sequencing was performed on PBMCs. The sequence came from a man aged 30 to 39 in good health and CMV-seronegative.

Here the CDR3 DNA reads TGTGCCAGCAGTGAATCGGGGACAGGGGAACGTAAAAACATTCAGTACTTC. It translates to CASSESGTGERKNIQYF. The V call is TRBV25-1, the J call TRBJ2-4, with TRBD1 identical over 10 bases. The J segment lost 4 bases and the V segment lost 1 base, leaving 7 bases of the junction unmatched. This CDR3 has 17 residues. CDR1 and CDR2 from the germline V gene are MGHDK and SYGVNS. Together with reference TRBV25-1 and TRBJ2-4, the CDR3 gives the full variable domain: EADIYQTPRYLVIGTGKKITLECSQTMGHDKMYWYQQDPGMELHLIHYSYGVNSTEKGDLSSESTVSRIRTEHFPLTLESARPSHTSQYLCASSESGTGERKNIQYFGAGTRLSVL.